The 29 T cell receptor beta chains reported below all come from one sample, sequenced in a study of cytomegalovirus exposure and HLA in healthy donors. Assay used: immunoSEQ multiplex PCR; TCRdb lists only in-frame clones, some missing. The sample lists hundreds of thousands of clones, around 86% seen once, with about 2% in the top ten. Sequenced sample: PBMCs. The source is a woman aged 18-29 years in good health and CMV-seropositive.

The chain links TRBV28 to TRBJ1-2; TRBD1 agrees at 7 bases. This CDR3 comprises 13 residues. Trimming removed 7 bases from V and 3 bases from J; junction bases left unmatched: 5. Germline V gene data show CDR1 as MDHEN and CDR2 as SYDVKM. Here the CDR3 DNA reads TGTGCCAGCAATAACAGGGGTGACTATGGCTACACCTTC. It is translated as CASNNRGDYGYTF.

The rearrangement links TRBV28 to TRBJ2-7, with a weak D call TRBD1 (6 bases). V shed 8 bases and J shed 2 bases, with 10 bases lying between them. Germline-derived CDR1 and CDR2 are MDHEN and SYDVKM. The CDR3 length is 12 residues. The CDR3 nucleotides read TGTGCCAGCGGGGGCGGAACCTACGAGCAGTACTTC. It is translated as CASGGGTYEQYF.

This chain joins TRBV5-1 and TRBJ2-1; TRBD2 matches at 8 bases. The germline CDR1 and CDR2 sequences are SGHRS and YFSETQ. The CDR3 covers 15 residues. Losses at the gene ends were 4 bases for V and 5 bases for J; bases not matched to a gene: 8. The DNA for the CDR3 is TGCGCCAGCAGCACAAGCGGGAGTGGGCACAATGAGCAGTTCTTC. This sequence encodes CASSTSGSGHNEQFF.

Points on this clone: This sample includes further DNA sequences coding for the same CDR3. CDR3 sequence: CASSLRGTEAFF. In DNA, the CDR3 is TGTGCCAGCAGTTTAAGGGGGACTGAAGCTTTCTTT. The chain employs TRBV28 and TRBJ1-1, with D possibly TRBD1 on 6 matching bases. This CDR3 has 12 amino acids. Trimming pared 2 bases from V and 5 bases from J, leaving 6 bases between. Germline V lookup: CDR1 MDHEN, CDR2 SYDVKM.

V and J are TRBV28 and TRBJ1-2; D remains ambiguous. V dropped 5 bases and J dropped 4 bases, with 11 bases sitting between them. CDR3 length equals 13 residues. The germline CDR1 and CDR2 sequences are MDHEN and SYDVKM. CDR3 DNA sequence: TGTGCCAGCAGTCCTCGAGGAATCTATGGCTACACCTTC. Protein sequence: CASSPRGIYGYTF.

Comment on this clone: Other DNA sequences in the sample encode the same CDR3. The genes are TRBV25-1 and TRBJ1-5, with a tentative D call TRBD1 (5 bases). The germline V and J ends were trimmed by 4 bases and 0 bases, with 7 bases remaining between them. The CDR3 has 14 amino acids. Germline CDR1 MGHDK, CDR2 SYGVNS. The CDR3 loop is CASSVTGSNQPQHF. CDR3 nucleotide sequence: TGTGCCAGCAGTGTAACAGGTAGCAATCAGCCCCAGCATTTT.

A word on this clone: The sample contains more than one DNA sequence encoding this CDR3. This chain links TRBV28 with TRBJ2-7; 8 bases fit TRBD1. Germline CDR1 reads MDHEN; CDR2 reads SYDVKM. The CDR3 extends over 14 amino acids. J lost 4 bases, V lost 5 bases, and 7 bases had no gene match. CDR3 coding DNA: TGTGCCAGCAGTCGGACAGGGTTCGTTTACGAGCAGTACTTC. Amino acid sequence: CASSRTGFVYEQYF.

V gene TRBV27 combines with J gene TRBJ1-1; the match to TRBD1 covers 10 bases. Germline V CDR1 and CDR2: MNHEY, SMNVEV (reference sequence). Trimming cost V 6 bases and J 0 bases; bases outside gene matches: 10. The CDR3 is 17 residues long. The CDR3 DNA sequence: TGTGCCAGCAGAACGACAGGGGGCCTGATCTTGAACACTGAAGCTTTCTTT. The encoded protein is CASRTTGGLILNTEAFF.

This chain connects TRBV29-1 to TRBJ2-7; 9 bases are shared with TRBD2. Looked up from germline, CDR1 is SQVTM and CDR2 is ANQGSEA. With 6 bases clipped from V and 3 bases from J, the junction kept 9 bases outside the gene matches. CDR3 length equals 14 residues. CDR3 in amino acids: CSVGPPAGGYEQYF. In DNA, the CDR3 is TGCAGCGTCGGTCCCCCAGCGGGGGGCTACGAGCAGTACTTC.

The chain is built from TRBV19 and TRBJ1-5; 9 positions match TRBD1. Per the germline V gene, CDR1 is LNHDA and CDR2 is SQIVND (reference sequence). CDR3 size: 15 residues. V gave up 4 bases and J gave up 5 bases; unmatched junction bases: 6. The CDR3: CASSRDRVGHQPQHF. DNA of the CDR3: TGTGCCAGTAGTAGGGACAGGGTGGGGCATCAGCCCCAGCATTTT.

For this clone: One junction end disagrees with the germline gene, perhaps due to a read error. This sequence joins TRBV5-8 and TRBJ1-4, with a possible D match to TRBD1 (6 bases). The CDR3 spans 14 residues. Per germline, CDR1 SGHTS and CDR2 YDEGEE. The DNA of the CDR3 is TGTGCCAGCAGCTTAATCCCCTCCTTGGACAGCCCCGCTTTT. Amino acids: CASSLIPSLDSPAF.

This clone came up once. The J gene is TRBJ2-1, the V gene TRBV5-1; 7 bases align to TRBD2. The CDR3 sequence is 12 residues long. After removal of 4 bases from V and 9 bases from J, the junction contained 4 bases not matched to a gene. Germline V lookup: CDR1 SGHRS, CDR2 YFSETQ. CDR3 residues: CASSPGEGEQFF. CDR3 nucleotide sequence: TGCGCCAGCAGCCCTGGGGAGGGTGAGCAGTTCTTC. Variable domain in full (rest from reference TRBV5-1 and TRBJ2-1): KAGVTQTPRYLIKTRGQQVTLSCSPISGHRSVSWYQQTPGQGLQFLFEYFSETQRNKGNFPGRFSGRQFSNSRSEMNVSTLELGDSALYLCASSPGEGEQFFGPGTRLTVL.

The V gene is TRBV4-1, the J gene TRBJ2-5; D is perhaps TRBD1 (5 bases). The V end was cut by 1 base, the J end by 2 bases, with 11 bases between. Germline CDR1 is MGHRA and CDR2 is YSYEKL. The CDR3 runs to 15 residues. The CDR3 here is CASSQGLTGQETQYF. The CDR3, as DNA: TGCGCCAGCAGCCAAGGCCTAACAGGTCAAGAGACCCAGTACTTC.

The chain links TRBV27 to TRBJ1-4; D perhaps matches TRBD1 (6 bases). Germline CDR1 reads MNHEY; CDR2 reads SMNVEV (reference sequence). V lost 11 bases and J 6 bases, leaving 25 bases between the germline ends. The CDR3 runs to 16 residues. The CDR3: CASPAGDGKLDEKLFF. The CDR3 DNA reads as TGTGCCTCCCCAGCAGGGGACGGGAAGTTGGATGAAAAACTGTTTTTT.

J is TRBJ2-1 and V is TRBV7-2; 7 positions match TRBD2. J lost 8 bases, V lost 2 bases, and 6 bases had no gene match. Germline V gene lookup returns CDR1 SGHTA and CDR2 FQGNSA. This CDR3 comprises 14 residues. The CDR3 reads CASSLRNGRYEQFF. The CDR3 region has the DNA TGTGCCAGCAGCTTACGAAACGGGAGGTATGAGCAGTTCTTC.

The chain has TRBV5-1 and TRBJ2-6; D might be TRBD2 (6 bases). The germline V gene has CDR1 SGHRS and CDR2 YFSETQ. Trimming took 4 bases from V and 3 from J, leaving 20 bases between them. CDR3 length: 18 amino acids. The CDR3 here is CASSPQLWRVDGANVLTF. The CDR3 DNA reads TGCGCCAGCAGCCCCCAGTTATGGAGGGTGGATGGGGCCAACGTCCTGACTTTC.

The J gene is TRBJ1-2, the V gene TRBV5-1; weak D call: TRBD1 (6 bases). The V end lost 0 bases, the J end lost 6 bases, and 12 bases lay between the germline ends. Per the germline V gene, CDR1 is SGHRS and CDR2 is YFSETQ. The CDR3 has 14 amino acids. The CDR3 protein is CASSLDTGFNGYTF. The CDR3, as DNA: TGCGCCAGCAGCTTGGATACAGGGTTTAATGGCTACACCTTC. Variable domain in full (rest from reference TRBV5-1 and TRBJ1-2): KAGVTQTPRYLIKTRGQQVTLSCSPISGHRSVSWYQQTPGQGLQFLFEYFSETQRNKGNFPGRFSGRQFSNSRSEMNVSTLELGDSALYLCASSLDTGFNGYTFGSGTRLTVV.

The V and J genes are TRBV27 and TRBJ2-5; D ambiguous. The CDR3 is made up of 14 amino acids. V was clipped by 5 bases and J by 4 bases, with 14 bases between them. Germline CDR1 is MNHEY and CDR2 is SMNVEV (reference sequence). The CDR3 reads CASSVTPTIETQYF. In DNA form, the CDR3 reads TGTGCCAGCAGTGTGACTCCTACCATAGAGACCCAGTACTTC.

The chain recombines TRBV19 with TRBJ1-2; tentatively, D is TRBD1 (5 bases). V was clipped by 1 base and J by 3 bases, with 12 bases between them. The CDR3 extends over 15 amino acids. The germline V gene has CDR1 LNHDA and CDR2 SQIVND (reference sequence). This chain's CDR3 is CASSIGGLAYYGYTF. The DNA for the CDR3 is TGTGCCAGTAGTATAGGGGGCCTGGCCTACTATGGCTACACCTTC.

The J gene is TRBJ2-7, the V gene TRBV2, with D perhaps matching TRBD1 (6 bases). The germline gives CDR1 SNHLY, CDR2 FYNNEI. There are 13 residues in the CDR3. V was pared by 8 bases and J by 1 base, with 12 bases between. The CDR3 DNA sequence: TGTGCCAGCCCTGGGGGCGGTTCCTACGAGCAGTACTTC. This sequence encodes CASPGGGSYEQYF.

This chain links TRBV2 with TRBJ2-2; D is unresolved. The CDR3 length is 17 residues. Per germline, CDR1 SNHLY and CDR2 FYNNEI. V gave up 6 bases and J gave up 1 base, with 18 bases separating them. Here the CDR3 reads CASRVVGPGLNTGELFF. As DNA, the CDR3 is TGTGCCAGCAGGGTTGTAGGCCCAGGTTTGAACACCGGGGAGCTGTTTTTT.

This chain connects TRBV6-5 to TRBJ2-7; possible D gene TRBD1, 6 bases. CDR3 size: 13 residues. Germline V gene sequence: CDR1 MNHEY, CDR2 SVGAGI. The V gene lost 7 bases and the J gene lost 6 bases, with 16 bases spanning the gap. CDR3 DNA: TGTGCCAGCACCTACAGGGCGGCGGGCGAGCAGTACTTC. It is translated as CASTYRAAGEQYF.

Points on this clone: The sample contains more than one DNA sequence encoding this CDR3. V and J are TRBV9 and TRBJ1-5; no reliable D call. The ends were cut back, 0 bases at V and 7 bases at J, with 8 bases in the middle. The CDR3 has 13 residues. Germline V gene lookup returns CDR1 SGDLS and CDR2 YYNGEE. DNA of the CDR3: TGTGCCAGCAGCGTAGGAGGAGGGCAGCCCCAGCATTTT. Protein: CASSVGGGQPQHF.

The CDR3 nucleotides are TGCGCCAGCAGAGGGTGGAGGGGGAGGGCCGAGAATGAGCAGTTCTTC. As protein: CASRGWRGRAENEQFF. J is TRBJ2-1 and V is TRBV5-1; D is perhaps TRBD2 (7 bases). V was trimmed by 5 bases and J by 7 bases, leaving 22 bases between them. The V gene's germline CDR1 is SGHRS and CDR2 YFSETQ. The CDR3 extends over 16 amino acids.

The rearrangement uses TRBV6-1 and TRBJ1-5; D possibly corresponds to TRBD1 (6 bases). Germline V lookup: CDR1 MNHNS, CDR2 SASEGT. This CDR3 comprises 15 residues. Trimming left V 5 bases short and J 3 bases short, with 14 bases between. The CDR3 sequence: CASSLRDTPNQPQHF. The DNA of the CDR3 is TGTGCCAGCAGTTTACGGGACACCCCCAATCAGCCCCAGCATTTT.

V usage is TRBV6-6 and J usage is TRBJ1-5; 10 bases are shared with TRBD1. The CDR3 is 15 residues long. Germline V gene sequence: CDR1 MNHNY, CDR2 SVGAGI (reference sequence). The J segment lost 6 bases and the V segment lost 6 bases, leaving 8 bases of the junction unmatched. CDR3 amino acids: CASRQDRGALQPQHF. Written as DNA, the CDR3 is TGTGCCAGCAGACAGGACAGGGGGGCGCTTCAGCCCCAGCATTTT.

The chain links TRBV18 to TRBJ1-5; D not certain. Germline-derived CDR1 and CDR2 are KGHSH and LQKENI. CDR3 length equals 15 residues. Deletions cut 3 bases from V and 4 bases from J, with 13 bases between. DNA of the CDR3: TGTGCCAGCTCACCCAGAGGAACCCCTAATCAGCCCCAGCATTTT. It yields the protein CASSPRGTPNQPQHF.

The chain combines TRBV30 with TRBJ2-5, with 8 bases identical to TRBD1. The CDR3 consists of 14 residues. Germline values: CDR1 GTSNPN, CDR2 SVGIG (reference sequence). V lost 3 bases and J lost 2; bases outside the gene matches: 5. The CDR3 DNA sequence: TGTGCCTGGAGCCAGGGGGCCCATCAAGAGACCCAGTACTTC. Its translation is CAWSQGAHQETQYF.

CDR3 sequence (DNA): TGTGCCAGTAGCTACTCTCAGGGGTTCACTGAAGCTTTCTTT. Amino acids: CASSYSQGFTEAFF. V is TRBV19 and J is TRBJ1-1, with D maybe TRBD1 (6 bases). The CDR3 has 14 residues. Germline V lookup: CDR1 LNHDA, CDR2 SQIVND (reference sequence). Between the trimmed V and J ends, which lost 6 bases and 4 bases, there was a span of 15 bases.